These T cell receptor beta chains were read from a single sample in a study of shared clonotypes between healthy human individuals. Some clones are missing from TCRdb's copy, which holds only in-frame ones; the method was immunoSEQ multiplex PCR. The sample contains more than 2 million clones, more than 90% of which appear only once. Material: naive CD4+ T cells sorted from blood. The receptors originated from a man between 18 and 29 years old in good health. Each CDR3 is given with its conserved first and last residue. D genes are given only for firm matches.

d_call,v_call,j_call,cdr3_aa
-,TRBV9,TRBJ1-2,CASSVGDSFNYGYTF
-,TRBV4-1,TRBJ1-4,CASSQAVTEKLFF
-,TRBV5-5,TRBJ1-3,CASSRATGRSSGNTIYF
-,TRBV6-6,TRBJ2-1,CASSYKKNEQFF
-,TRBV28,TRBJ1-5,CASSRWNQPQHF
TRBD1,TRBV7-2,TRBJ2-7,CASSPDRGPYEQYF
-,TRBV6-5,TRBJ1-1,CASSYGQGMNTEAFF
-,TRBV28,TRBJ2-5,CASSLAGQRTQYF
-,TRBV7-2,TRBJ2-3,CASSLVAGVRDTQYF
-,TRBV27,TRBJ2-2,CASSFHDGNTGELFF
-,TRBV4-1,TRBJ2-7,CASSQDAGMEQYF
TRBD2,TRBV5-1,TRBJ2-3,CASSSTSGGRTDTQYF
TRBD2,TRBV4-1,TRBJ2-3,CASSQSGSRGYTQYF
-,TRBV6-1,TRBJ1-1,CASSEQWVNTEAFF
-,TRBV12-2,TRBJ2-3,CASRLAYTEREASTDTQYF
-,TRBV4-3,TRBJ2-5,CASSQGVTLQETQYF
TRBD1,TRBV9,TRBJ1-1,CASSAGTGNTEAFF
-,TRBV5-1,TRBJ1-1,CASSRGPSALNTEAFF
-,TRBV27,TRBJ2-7,CASSRPGQGIYEQYF
-,TRBV9,TRBJ1-3,CASSVDSSGNTIYF
-,TRBV18,TRBJ2-7,CASSPRTGPDEQYF
-,TRBV9,TRBJ2-3,CASSVVGMAGKGTQYF
-,TRBV6-1,TRBJ2-3,CASTSTDTQYF
-,TRBV7-2,TRBJ2-2,CASSQEGSANTGELFF
TRBD2,TRBV6-4,TRBJ2-3,CASRRGVNTDTQYF
-,TRBV21-1,TRBJ2-7,CASPWELRIEQYF
TRBD1,TRBV2,TRBJ1-2,CASSAPGRTGTDYGYTF
-,TRBV7-2,TRBJ1-6,CASSSDRYNSPLHF
TRBD2,TRBV19,TRBJ2-7,CASSIGSGGNYEQYF
TRBD1,TRBV7-3,TRBJ2-7,CASSLWTGDAYEQYF
TRBD2,TRBV10-1,TRBJ2-1,CASSRGLAGNEQFF
TRBD1,TRBV5-6,TRBJ2-7,CASSLPGQGYYEQYF
TRBD1,TRBV6-1,TRBJ1-2,CASREDRGMGAYGYTF